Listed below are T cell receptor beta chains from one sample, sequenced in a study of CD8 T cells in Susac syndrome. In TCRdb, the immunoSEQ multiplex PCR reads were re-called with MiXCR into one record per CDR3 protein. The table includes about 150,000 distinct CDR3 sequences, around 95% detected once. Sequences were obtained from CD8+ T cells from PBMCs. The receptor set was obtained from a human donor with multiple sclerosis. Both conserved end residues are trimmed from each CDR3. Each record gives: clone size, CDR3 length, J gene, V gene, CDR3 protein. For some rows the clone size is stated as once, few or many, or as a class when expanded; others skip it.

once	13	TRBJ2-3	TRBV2	ASSGGTVGTDTQY
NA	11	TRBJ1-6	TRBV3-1	ASSQDLQSPLH
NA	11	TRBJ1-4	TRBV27	AAGDPLEEKLF
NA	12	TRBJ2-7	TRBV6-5	ASSYTGTVSEQY
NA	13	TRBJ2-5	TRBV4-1	ASSQERGGQETQY
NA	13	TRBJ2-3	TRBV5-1	ASSFEGQTTDTQY
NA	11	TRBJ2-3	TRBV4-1	ASSDGGKGTQY
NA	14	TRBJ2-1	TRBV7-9	ASRLVGLSSYNEQF
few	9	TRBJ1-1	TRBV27	ASSLGNEAF
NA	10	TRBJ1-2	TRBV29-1	SVTGQIHGYT
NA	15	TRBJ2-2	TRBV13	ASTSFTGFTDTGELF
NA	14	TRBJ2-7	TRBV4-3	ASSQDPGLAGDEQY
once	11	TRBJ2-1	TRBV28	ASSPVPSSEQF
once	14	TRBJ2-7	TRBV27	ASSLGSGELRYEQY
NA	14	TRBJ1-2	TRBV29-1	SVEIGTPGSGYGYT
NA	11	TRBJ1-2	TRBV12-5	ASGSRGAGGYT
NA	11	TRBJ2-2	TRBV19	ASSMGYTGELF
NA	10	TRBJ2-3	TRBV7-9	ASSIGTDTQY
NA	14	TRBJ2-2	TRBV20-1	SARDPTGGKAGELF
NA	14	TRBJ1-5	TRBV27	ASSASVGDSDQPQH
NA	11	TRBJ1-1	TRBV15	ATSGQGHTEAF
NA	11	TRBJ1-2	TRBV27	ASSLCKDCGYT
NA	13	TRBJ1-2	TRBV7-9	ASSPGGLNRHGYT
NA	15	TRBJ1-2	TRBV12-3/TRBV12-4	ASSSSSQGAMDYGYT